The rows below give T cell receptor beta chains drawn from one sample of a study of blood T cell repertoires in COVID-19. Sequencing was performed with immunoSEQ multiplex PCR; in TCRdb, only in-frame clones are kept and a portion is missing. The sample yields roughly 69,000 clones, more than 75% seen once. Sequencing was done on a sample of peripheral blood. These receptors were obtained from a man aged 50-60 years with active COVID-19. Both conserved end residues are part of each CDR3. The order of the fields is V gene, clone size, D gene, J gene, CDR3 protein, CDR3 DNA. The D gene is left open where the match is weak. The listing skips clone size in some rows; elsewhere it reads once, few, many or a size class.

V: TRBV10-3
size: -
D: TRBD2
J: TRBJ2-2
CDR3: CAISRLSGGRRTGELFF
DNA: TGTGCCATCAGTCGCCTAAGCGGGGGGAGGAGGACCGGGGAGCTGTTTTTT

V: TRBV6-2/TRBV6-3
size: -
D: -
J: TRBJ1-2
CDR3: CASSYFSRGAANYGYTF
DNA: TGTGCCAGCAGTTACTTCTCCCGGGGGGCAGCTAACTATGGCTACACCTTC

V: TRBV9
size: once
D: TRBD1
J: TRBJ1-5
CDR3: CASGGTGNQPQHF
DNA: TGTGCCAGCGGAGGGACAGGCAATCAGCCCCAGCATTTT

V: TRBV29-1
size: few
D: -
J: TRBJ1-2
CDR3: CSVVEGTHGYTF
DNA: TGCAGCGTTGTTGAGGGAACCCATGGCTACACCTTC

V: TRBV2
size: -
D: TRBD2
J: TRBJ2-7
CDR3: CASSDRGGAGEQYF
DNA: TGTGCCAGCAGTGACCGCGGGGGGGCAGGCGAGCAGTACTTC

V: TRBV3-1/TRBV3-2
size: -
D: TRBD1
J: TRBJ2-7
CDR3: CASSRDRVGEQYF
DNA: TGTGCCAGCAGCCGAGACAGGGTGGGCGAGCAGTACTTC

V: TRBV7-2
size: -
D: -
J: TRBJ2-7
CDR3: CASSLARGPYEQYF
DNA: TGTGCCAGCAGCTTAGCCCGGGGTCCCTACGAGCAGTACTTC

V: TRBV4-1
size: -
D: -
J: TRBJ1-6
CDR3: CASSQDRESSYNSPLHF
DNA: TGCGCCAGCAGCCAAGATCGAGAGAGCTCCTATAATTCACCCCTCCACTTT

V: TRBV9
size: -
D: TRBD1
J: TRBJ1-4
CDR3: CASSGQGGTNEKLFF
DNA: TGTGCCAGCAGCGGACAGGGTGGGACTAATGAAAAACTGTTTTTT

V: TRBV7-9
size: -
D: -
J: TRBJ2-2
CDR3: CASSLHGSAANTGELFF
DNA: TGTGCCAGCAGCTTACATGGCAGCGCCGCGAACACCGGGGAGCTGTTTTTT

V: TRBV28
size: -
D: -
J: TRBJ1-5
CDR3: CASSFGGRSNQPQHF
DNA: TGTGCCAGCAGTTTTGGAGGGAGGAGCAATCAGCCCCAGCATTTT

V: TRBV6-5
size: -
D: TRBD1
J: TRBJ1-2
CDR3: CASRRTRTGENGYTF
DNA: TGTGCCAGCAGGCGGACGCGGACAGGGGAAAATGGCTACACCTTC

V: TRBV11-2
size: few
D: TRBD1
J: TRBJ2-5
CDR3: CASSSDRTEETQYF
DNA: TGTGCCAGCAGCTCGGACAGGACTGAAGAGACCCAGTACTTC

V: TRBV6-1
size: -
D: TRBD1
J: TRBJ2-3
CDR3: CASSEGGQGRRSTDTQYF
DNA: TGTGCCAGCAGTGAGGGGGGACAGGGGAGACGGAGCACAGATACGCAGTATTTT

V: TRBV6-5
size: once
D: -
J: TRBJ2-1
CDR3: CASSFSRDTYNEQFF
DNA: TGTGCCAGCAGCTTCAGCAGGGACACCTACAATGAGCAGTTCTTC

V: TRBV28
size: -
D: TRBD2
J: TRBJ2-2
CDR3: CASSWGTSGGYTGELFF
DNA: TGTGCCAGCAGTTGGGGGACTAGCGGGGGTTACACCGGGGAGCTGTTTTTT

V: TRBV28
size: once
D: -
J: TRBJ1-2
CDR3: CASSFRGYGYTF
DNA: TGTGCCAGCAGTTTCAGGGGCTATGGCTACACCTTC

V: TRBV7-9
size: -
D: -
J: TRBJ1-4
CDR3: CASSLPSGRLFF
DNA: TGTGCCAGCAGCCTGCCGTCGGGGAGGCTGTTTTTT

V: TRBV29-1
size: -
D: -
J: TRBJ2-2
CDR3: CSVDYTGELFF
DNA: TGCAGTGTAGACTACACCGGGGAGCTGTTTTTT

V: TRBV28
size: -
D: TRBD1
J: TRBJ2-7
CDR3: CASSDTGAYEQYF
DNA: TGTGCCAGCAGTGATACAGGGGCCTACGAGCAGTACTTC

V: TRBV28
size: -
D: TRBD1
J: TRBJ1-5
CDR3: CASSLWAGTGGNQPQHF
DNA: TGTGCCAGCAGTTTATGGGCCGGGACAGGGGGTAATCAGCCCCAGCATTTT

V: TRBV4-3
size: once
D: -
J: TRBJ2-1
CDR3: CASSQDKGSSYNEQFF
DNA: TGCGCCAGCAGCCAAGATAAGGGGTCCTCCTACAATGAGCAGTTCTTC

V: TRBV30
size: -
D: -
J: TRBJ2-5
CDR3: CAWGPLSGGETQYF
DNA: TGTGCCTGGGGCCCACTTTCCGGGGGAGAGACCCAGTACTTC

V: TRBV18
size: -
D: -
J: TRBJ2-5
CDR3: CASSREETQYF
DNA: TGTGCCAGCTCACGAGAAGAGACCCAGTACTTC

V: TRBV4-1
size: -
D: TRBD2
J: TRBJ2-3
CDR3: CASSQDPPIAGGIHTQYF
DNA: TGCGCCAGCAGCCAAGACCCTCCTATAGCGGGGGGTATCCATACGCAGTATTTT

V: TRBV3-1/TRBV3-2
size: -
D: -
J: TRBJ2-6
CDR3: CATTRGSSGANVLTF
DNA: TGTGCCACGACCCGGGGGTCCTCTGGGGCCAACGTCCTGACTTTC

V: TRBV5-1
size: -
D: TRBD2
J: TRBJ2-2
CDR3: CASSLAGTSGNTGELFF
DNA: TGCGCCAGCAGCTTGGCCGGGACTAGCGGGAACACCGGGGAGCTGTTTTTT

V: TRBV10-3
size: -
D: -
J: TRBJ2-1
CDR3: CAISDLGTFYNEQFF
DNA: TGTGCCATCAGTGACCTTGGCACATTTTACAATGAGCAGTTCTTC

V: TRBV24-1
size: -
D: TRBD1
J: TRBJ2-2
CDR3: CATSERQGAPGELFF
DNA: TGTGCCACCAGTGAAAGGCAGGGGGCGCCCGGGGAGCTGTTTTTT

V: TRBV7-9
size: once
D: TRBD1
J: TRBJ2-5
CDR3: CASSSGTGGPKTQYF
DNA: TGTGCCAGCAGCTCCGGGACAGGGGGTCCGAAGACCCAGTACTTC

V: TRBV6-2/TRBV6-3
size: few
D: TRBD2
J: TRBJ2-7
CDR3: CASSPGSGGSYEQYF
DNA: TGTGCCAGCAGTCCCGGTTCGGGGGGATCCTACGAGCAGTACTTC

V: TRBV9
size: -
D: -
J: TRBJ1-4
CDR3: CASSGRTGRDQKLFF
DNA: TGTGCCAGCAGCGGCCGGACTGGACGAGATCAAAAACTGTTTTTT

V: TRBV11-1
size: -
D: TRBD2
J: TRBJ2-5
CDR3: CASSLRSREGETQYF
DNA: TGTGCCAGCAGCTTACGGTCTCGGGAGGGTGAGACCCAGTACTTC

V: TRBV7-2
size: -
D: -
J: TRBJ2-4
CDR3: CASSPPELAKNIQYF
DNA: TGTGCCAGCAGCCCCCCTGAGTTAGCCAAAAACATTCAGTACTTC

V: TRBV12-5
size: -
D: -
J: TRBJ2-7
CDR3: CASGPRLVYEQYF
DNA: TGTGCTAGTGGCCCAAGACTAGTTTACGAGCAGTACTTC

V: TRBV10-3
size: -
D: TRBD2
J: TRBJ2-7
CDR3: CAISPGGAGSYEQYF
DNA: TGTGCCATCAGTCCGGGCGGAGCGGGGTCCTACGAGCAGTACTTC

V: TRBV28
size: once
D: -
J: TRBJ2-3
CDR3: CASSYLAPPGADTQYF
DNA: TGTGCCAGCAGTTATCTGGCTCCTCCAGGCGCAGATACGCAGTATTTT

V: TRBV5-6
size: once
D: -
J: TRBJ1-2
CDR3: CASTRRGFRGYTF
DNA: TGTGCCAGCACCCGCCGGGGGTTCCGTGGCTACACCTTC

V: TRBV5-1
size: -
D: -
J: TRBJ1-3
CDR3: CASSLFPFGGNTIYF
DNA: TGCGCCAGCAGCCTTTTTCCCTTCGGTGGAAACACCATATATTTT

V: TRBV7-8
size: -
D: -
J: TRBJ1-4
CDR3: CASSLVPLGAANEKLFF
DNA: TGTGCCAGCAGCTTAGTGCCTCTGGGGGCAGCTAATGAAAAACTGTTTTTT

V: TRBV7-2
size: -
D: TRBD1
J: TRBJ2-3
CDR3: CASSFRDRRTLITDTQYF
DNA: TGTGCCAGCAGCTTCCGGGACAGGCGTACCCTTATAACAGATACGCAGTATTTT

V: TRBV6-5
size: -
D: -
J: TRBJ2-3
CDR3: CASSPRVGNTDTQYF
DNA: TGTGCCAGCAGCCCGCGTGTTGGTAACACAGATACGCAGTATTTT

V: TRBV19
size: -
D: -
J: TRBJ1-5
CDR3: CASSLAGSNQPQHF
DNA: TGTGCCAGTAGCCTGGCGGGAAGCAATCAGCCCCAGCATTTT

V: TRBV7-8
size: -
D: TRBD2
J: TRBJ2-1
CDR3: CASSPRGLADYLKQFF
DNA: TGTGCCAGCAGCCCGAGGGGACTAGCGGATTACCTAAAGCAGTTCTTC

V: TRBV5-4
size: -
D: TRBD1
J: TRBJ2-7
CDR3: CASSLAGTALEQYF
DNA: TGTGCCAGCAGCTTGGCCGGGACAGCTTTGGAGCAGTACTTC

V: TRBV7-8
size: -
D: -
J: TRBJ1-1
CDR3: CASSLGQITENTEAFF
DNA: TGTGCCAGCAGCTTAGGACAGATAACGGAGAACACTGAAGCTTTCTTT

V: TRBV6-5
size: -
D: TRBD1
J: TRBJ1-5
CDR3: CASRTGGSNQPQHF
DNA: TGTGCCAGTAGGACAGGTGGGAGCAATCAGCCCCAGCATTTT

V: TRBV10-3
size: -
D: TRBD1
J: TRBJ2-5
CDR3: CAISESTGEETQYF
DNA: TGTGCCATCAGTGAGTCCACAGGGGAAGAGACCCAGTACTTC

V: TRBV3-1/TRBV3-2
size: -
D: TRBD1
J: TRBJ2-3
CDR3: CASSGTGSGDTQYF
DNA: TGTGCCAGCAGCGGGACAGGGAGTGGGGATACGCAGTATTTT

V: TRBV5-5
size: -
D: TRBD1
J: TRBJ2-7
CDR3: CASSFTGQGDEQYF
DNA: TGTGCCAGCAGCTTTACGGGACAGGGGGACGAGCAGTACTTC

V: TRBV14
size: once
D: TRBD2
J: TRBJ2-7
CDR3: CASSRTSGSSYEQYF
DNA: TGTGCCAGCAGCCGGACTAGCGGGAGCTCCTACGAGCAGTACTTC

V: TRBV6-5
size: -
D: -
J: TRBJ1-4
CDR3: CASSYAGAYEKLFF
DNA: TGTGCCAGCAGTTACGCGGGGGCCTACGAAAAACTGTTTTTT

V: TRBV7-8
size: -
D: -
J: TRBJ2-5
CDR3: CASSLASRETQYF
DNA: TGTGCCAGCAGCTTAGCATCGCGAGAGACCCAGTACTTC

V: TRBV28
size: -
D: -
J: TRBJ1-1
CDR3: CASATTLGNTEAFF
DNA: TGTGCCAGCGCGACGACATTGGGGAACACTGAAGCTTTCTTT

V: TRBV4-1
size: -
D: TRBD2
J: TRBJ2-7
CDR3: CASSQVASGRFEQYF
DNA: TGCGCCAGCAGCCAAGTAGCTAGCGGGAGATTCGAGCAGTACTTC

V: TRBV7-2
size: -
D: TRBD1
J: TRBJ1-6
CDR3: CASRQSPGGGSPLHF
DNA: TGTGCCAGCAGGCAATCGCCAGGGGGCGGTTCACCCCTCCACTTT

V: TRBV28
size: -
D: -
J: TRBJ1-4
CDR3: CASSKGDEYEKLFF
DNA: TGTGCCAGCAGTAAGGGGGACGAGTATGAAAAACTGTTTTTT